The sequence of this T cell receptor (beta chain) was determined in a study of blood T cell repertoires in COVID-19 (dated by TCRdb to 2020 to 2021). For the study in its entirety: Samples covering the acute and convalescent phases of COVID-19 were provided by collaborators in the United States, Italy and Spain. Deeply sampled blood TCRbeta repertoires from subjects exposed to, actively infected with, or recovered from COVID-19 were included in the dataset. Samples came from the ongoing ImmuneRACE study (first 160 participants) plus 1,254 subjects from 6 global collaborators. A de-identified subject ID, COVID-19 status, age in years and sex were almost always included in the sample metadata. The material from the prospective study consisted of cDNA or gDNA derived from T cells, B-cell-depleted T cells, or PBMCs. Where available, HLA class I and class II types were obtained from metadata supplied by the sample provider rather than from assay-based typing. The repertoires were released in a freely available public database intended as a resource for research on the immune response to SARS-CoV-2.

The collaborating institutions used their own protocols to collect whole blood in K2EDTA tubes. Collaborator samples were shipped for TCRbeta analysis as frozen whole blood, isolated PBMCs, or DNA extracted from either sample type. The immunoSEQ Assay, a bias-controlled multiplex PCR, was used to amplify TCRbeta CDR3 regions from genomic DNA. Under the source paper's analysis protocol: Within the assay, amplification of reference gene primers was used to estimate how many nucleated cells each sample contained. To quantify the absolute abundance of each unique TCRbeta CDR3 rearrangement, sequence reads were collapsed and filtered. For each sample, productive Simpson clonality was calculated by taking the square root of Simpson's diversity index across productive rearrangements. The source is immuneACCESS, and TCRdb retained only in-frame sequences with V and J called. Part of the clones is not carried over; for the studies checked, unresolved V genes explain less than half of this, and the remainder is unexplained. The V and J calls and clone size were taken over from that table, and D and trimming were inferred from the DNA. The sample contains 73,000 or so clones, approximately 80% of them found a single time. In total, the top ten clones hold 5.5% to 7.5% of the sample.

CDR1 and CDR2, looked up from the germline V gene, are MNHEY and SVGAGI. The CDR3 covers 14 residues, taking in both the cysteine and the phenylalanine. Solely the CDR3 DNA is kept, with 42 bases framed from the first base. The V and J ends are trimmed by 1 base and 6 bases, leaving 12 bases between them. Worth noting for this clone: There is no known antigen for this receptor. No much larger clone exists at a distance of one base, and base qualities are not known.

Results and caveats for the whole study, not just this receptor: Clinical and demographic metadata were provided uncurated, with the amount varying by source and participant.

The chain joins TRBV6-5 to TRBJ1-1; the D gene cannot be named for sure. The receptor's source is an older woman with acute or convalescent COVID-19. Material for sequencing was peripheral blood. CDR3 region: CASSYLAGSAEAFF. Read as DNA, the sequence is TGTGCCAGCAGTTACTTGGCTGGGAGTGCTGAAGCTTTCTTT.